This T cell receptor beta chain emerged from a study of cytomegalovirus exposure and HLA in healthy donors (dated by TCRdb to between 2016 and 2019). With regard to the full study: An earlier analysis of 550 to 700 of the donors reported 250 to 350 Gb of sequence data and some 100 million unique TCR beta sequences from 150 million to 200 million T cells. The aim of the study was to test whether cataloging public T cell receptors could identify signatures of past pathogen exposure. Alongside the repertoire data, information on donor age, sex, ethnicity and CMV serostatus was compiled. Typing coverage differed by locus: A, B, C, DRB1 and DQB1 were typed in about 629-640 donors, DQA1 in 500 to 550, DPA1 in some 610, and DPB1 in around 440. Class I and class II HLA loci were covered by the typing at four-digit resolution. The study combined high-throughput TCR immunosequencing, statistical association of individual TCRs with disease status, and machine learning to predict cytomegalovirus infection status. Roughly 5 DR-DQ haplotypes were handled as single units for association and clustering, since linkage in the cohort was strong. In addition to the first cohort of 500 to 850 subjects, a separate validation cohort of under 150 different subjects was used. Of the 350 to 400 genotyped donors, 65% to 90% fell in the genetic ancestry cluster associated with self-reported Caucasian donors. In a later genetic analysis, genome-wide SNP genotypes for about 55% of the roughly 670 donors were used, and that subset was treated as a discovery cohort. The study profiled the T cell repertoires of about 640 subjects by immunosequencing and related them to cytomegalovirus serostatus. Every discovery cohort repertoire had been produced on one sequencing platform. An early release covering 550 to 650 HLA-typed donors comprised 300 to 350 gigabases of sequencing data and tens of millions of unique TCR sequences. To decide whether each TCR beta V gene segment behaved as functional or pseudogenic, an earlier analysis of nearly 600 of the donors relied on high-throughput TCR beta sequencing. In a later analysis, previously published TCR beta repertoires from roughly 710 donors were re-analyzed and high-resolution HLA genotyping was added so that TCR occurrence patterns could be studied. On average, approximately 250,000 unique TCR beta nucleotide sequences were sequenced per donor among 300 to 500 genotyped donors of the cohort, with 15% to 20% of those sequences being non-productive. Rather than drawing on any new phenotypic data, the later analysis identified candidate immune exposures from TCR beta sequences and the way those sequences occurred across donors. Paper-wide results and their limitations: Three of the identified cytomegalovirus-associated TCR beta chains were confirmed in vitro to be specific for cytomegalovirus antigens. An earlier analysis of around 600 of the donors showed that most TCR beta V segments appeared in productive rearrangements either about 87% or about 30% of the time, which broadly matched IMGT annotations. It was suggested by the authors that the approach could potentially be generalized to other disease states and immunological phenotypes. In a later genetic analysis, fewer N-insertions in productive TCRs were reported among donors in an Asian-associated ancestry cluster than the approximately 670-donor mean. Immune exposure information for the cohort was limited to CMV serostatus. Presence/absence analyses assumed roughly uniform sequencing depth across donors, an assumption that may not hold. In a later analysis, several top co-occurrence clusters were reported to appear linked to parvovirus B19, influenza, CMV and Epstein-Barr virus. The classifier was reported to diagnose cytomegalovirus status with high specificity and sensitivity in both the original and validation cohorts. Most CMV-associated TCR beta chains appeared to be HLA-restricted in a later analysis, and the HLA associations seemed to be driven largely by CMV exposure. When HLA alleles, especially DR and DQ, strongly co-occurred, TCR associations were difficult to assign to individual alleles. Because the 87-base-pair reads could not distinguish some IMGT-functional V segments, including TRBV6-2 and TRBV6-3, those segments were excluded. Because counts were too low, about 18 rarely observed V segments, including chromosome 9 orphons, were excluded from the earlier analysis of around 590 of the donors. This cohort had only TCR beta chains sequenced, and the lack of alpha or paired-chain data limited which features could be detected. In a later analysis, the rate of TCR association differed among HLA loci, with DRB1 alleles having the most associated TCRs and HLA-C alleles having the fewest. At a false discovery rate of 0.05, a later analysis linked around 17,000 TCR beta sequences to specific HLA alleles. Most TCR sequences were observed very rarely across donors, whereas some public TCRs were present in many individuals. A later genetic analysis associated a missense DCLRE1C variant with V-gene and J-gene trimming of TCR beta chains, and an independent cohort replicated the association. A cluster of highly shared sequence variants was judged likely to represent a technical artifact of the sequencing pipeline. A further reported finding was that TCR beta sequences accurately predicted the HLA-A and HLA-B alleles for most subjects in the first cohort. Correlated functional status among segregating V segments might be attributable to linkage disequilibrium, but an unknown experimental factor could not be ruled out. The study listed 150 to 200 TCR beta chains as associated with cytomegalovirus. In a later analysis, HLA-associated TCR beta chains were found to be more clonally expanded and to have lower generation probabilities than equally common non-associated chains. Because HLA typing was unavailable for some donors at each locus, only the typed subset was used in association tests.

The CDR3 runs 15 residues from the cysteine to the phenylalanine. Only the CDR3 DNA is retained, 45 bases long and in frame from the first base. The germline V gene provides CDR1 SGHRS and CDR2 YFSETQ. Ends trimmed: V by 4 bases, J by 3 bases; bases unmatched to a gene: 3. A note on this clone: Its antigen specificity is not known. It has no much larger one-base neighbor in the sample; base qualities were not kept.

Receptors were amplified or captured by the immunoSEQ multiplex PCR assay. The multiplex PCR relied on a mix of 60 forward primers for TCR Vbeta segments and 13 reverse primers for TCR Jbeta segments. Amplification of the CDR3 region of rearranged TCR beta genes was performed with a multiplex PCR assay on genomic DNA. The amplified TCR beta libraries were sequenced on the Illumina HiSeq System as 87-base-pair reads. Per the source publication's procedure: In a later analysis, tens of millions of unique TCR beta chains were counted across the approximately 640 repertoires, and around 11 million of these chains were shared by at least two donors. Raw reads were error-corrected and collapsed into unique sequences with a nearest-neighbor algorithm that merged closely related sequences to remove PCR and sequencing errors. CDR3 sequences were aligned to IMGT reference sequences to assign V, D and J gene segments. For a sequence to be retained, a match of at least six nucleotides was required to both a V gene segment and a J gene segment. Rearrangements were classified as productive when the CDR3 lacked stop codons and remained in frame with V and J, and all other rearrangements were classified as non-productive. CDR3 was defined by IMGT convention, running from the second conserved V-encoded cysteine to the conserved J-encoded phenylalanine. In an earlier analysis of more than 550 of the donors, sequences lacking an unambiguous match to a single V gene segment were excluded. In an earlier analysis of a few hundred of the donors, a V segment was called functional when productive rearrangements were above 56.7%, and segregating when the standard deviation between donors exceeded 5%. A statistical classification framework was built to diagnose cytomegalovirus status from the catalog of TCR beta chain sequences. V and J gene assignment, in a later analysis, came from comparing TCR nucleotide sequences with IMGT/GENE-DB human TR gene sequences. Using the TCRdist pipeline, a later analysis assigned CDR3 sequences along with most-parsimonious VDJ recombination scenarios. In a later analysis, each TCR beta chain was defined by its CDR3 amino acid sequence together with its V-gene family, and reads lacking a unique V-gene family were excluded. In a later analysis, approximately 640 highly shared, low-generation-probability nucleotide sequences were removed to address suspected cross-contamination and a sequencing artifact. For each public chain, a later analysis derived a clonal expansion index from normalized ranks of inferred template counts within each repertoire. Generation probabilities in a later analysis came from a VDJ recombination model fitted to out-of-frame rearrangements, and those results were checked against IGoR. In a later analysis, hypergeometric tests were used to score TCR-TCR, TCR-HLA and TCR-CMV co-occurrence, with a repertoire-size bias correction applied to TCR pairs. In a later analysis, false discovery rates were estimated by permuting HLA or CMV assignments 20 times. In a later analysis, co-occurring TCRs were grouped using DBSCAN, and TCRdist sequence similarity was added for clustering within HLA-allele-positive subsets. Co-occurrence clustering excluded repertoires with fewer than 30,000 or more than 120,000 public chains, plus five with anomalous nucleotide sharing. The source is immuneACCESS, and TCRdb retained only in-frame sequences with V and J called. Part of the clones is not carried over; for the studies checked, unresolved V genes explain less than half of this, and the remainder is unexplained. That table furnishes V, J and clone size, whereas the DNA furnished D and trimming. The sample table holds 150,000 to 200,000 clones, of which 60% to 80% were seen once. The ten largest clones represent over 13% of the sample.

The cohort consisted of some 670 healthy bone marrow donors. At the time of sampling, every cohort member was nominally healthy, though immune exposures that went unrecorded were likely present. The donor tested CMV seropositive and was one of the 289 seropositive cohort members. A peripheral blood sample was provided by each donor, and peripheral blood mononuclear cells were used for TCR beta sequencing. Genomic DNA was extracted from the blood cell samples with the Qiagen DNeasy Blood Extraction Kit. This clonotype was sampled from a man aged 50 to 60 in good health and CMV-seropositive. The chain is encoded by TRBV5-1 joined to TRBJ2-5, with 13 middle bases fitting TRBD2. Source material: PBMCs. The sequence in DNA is TGCGCCAGCAGCACTAGCGGGGGGGCCGAAGAGACCCAGTACTTC. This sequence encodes CASSTSGGAEETQYF.